This T cell receptor beta chain stems from a study of response to subunit inactivated influenza vaccine. The CDR3 consists of 15 residues. The germline V gene encodes CDR1 SGHAT and CDR2 FQNNGV. The V and J ends lost 7 bases and 2 bases, in that order; junction bases with no gene match: 8. This clonotype occurred a few times. Antigen: not known. TCRdb called the RT-PCR reads again in MiXCR, with one record for every CDR3 protein. The top ten clones hold about an eighth of a sample with 490,000 or so distinct CDR3 sequences, 7.5% to 8.5% of them seen once. Broader study findings: That few new T cells are recruited by each seasonal influenza vaccination was the authors' suggestion.

The input for sequencing was PBMCs from blood, taken about 23 months after vaccination. The chain couples TRBV11-2 to TRBJ2-3, with 8 bases that match TRBD1. This TCR was sampled from a man aged 50 to 69 who received an inactivated influenza vaccine. The CDR3 bases are TGTGCCAGCACCAACGGGGGACAGGACACAGATACGCAGTATTTT. Its translation: CASTNGGQDTDTQYF.